The sequence of this TCR beta chain was determined in a study of cytomegalovirus exposure and HLA in healthy donors. Germline V lookup: CDR1 GTSNPN, CDR2 SVGIG (reference sequence). The CDR3 sequence is 13 residues long. Trimming shortened V by 0 bases and J by 8 bases, and 10 bases separated the two germline ends. The PCR had 60 Vbeta and 13 Jbeta primers. Profiled with immunoSEQ multiplex PCR; TCRdb holds only in-frame clones, not every one. The sample lists under 200,000 clones; 75% to 85% were seen once. The origin of this receptor is a woman in her forties or fifties in good health and CMV-seronegative. The sequencing sample was made of PBMCs. The chain links TRBV30 to TRBJ1-4, with TRBD1 as a possible D gene (6 bases). The CDR3 DNA is TGTGCCTGGAGTGTAAGGGGGAACGAAAAACTGTTTTTT. Its translation is CAWSVRGNEKLFF.